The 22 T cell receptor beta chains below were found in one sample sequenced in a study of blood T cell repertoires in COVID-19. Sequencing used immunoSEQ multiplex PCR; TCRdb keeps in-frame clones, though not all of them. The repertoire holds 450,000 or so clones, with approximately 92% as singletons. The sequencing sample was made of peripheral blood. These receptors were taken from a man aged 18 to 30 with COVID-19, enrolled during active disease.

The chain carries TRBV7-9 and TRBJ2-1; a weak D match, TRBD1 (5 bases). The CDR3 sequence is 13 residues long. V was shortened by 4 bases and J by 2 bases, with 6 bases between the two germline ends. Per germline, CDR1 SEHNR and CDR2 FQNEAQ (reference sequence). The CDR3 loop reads CASSSDTYNEQFF. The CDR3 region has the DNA TGTGCCAGCAGCTCGGACACCTACAATGAGCAGTTCTTC.

The CDR3 loop is CASSKVASTSTDTQYF. DNA for the CDR3: TGTGCCAGCAGCAAAGTCGCGAGTACTAGCACAGATACGCAGTATTTT. The chain combines TRBV21-1 with TRBJ2-3; the table's TRBD2 call for D was not verified on the DNA. TRBV21-1 is noted as a pseudogene. The CDR3 consists of 16 residues.

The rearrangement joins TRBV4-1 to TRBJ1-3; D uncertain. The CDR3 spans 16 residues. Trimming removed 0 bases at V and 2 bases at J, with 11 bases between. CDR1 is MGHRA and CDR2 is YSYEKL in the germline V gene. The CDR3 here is CASSQDRVRAGNTIYF. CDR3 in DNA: TGCGCCAGCAGCCAAGATCGAGTGAGGGCTGGAAACACCATATATTTT.

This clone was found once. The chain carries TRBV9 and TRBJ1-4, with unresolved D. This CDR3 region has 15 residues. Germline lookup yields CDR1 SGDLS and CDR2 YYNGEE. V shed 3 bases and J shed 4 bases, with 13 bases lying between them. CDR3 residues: CASSGSGHINEKLFF. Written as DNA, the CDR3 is TGTGCCAGCAGCGGCAGCGGGCATATTAATGAAAAACTGTTTTTT.

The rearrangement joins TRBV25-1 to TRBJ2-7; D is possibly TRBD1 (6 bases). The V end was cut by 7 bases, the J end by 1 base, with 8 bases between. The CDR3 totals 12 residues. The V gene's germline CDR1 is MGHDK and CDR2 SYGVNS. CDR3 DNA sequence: TGTGCCAGCAAGACAGGTTCCTACGAGCAGTACTTC. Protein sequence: CASKTGSYEQYF.

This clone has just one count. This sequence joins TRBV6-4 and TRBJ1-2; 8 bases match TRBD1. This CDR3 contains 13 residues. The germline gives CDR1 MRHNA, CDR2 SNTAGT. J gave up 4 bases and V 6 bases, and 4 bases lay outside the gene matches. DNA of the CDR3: TGTGCCAGCAGCCCCACAGGGGGCTATGGCTACACCTTC. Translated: CASSPTGGYGYTF.

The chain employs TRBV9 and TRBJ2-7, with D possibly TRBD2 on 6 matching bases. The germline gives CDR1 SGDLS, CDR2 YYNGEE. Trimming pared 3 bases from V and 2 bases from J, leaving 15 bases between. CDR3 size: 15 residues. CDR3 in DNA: TGTGCCAGCAGCGCCTCCCCTAGCGAACCCTACGAGCAGTACTTC. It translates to CASSASPSEPYEQYF.

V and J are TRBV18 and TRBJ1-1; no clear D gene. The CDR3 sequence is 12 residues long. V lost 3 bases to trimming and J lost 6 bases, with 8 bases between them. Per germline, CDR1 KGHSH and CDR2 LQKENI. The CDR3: CASSPTGSEAFF. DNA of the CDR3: TGTGCCAGCTCACCTACGGGTTCTGAAGCTTTCTTT.

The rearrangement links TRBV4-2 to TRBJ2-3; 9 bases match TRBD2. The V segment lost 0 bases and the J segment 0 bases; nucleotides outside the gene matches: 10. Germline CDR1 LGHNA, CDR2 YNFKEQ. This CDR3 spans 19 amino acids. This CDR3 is CASSQELSGGLGSTDTQYF. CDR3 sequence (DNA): TGTGCCAGCAGCCAAGAGTTGAGCGGGGGGTTGGGTAGCACAGATACGCAGTATTTT.

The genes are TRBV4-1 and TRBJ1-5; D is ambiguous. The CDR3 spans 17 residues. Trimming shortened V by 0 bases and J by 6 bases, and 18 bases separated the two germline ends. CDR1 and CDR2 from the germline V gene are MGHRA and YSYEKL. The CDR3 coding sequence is TGCGCCAGCAGCCAAGATCAGACCGGAGTATACATTCAGCCCCAGCATTTT. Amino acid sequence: CASSQDQTGVYIQPQHF.

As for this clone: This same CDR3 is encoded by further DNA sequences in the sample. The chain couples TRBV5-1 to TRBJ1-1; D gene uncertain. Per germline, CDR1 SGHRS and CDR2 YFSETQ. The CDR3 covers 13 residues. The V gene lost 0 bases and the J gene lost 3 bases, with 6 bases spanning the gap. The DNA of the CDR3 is TGCGCCAGCAGCTTGGCCGGTTACACTGAAGCTTTCTTT. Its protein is CASSLAGYTEAFF.

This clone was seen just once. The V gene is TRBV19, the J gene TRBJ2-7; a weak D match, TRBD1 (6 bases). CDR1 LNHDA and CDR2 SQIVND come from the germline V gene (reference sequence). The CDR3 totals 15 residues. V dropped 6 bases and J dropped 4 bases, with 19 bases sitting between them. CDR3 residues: CASSSKGGRGYEQYF. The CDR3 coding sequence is TGTGCCAGTAGCTCAAAAGGGGGAAGAGGTTACGAGCAGTACTTC. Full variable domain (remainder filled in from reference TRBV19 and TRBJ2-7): DGGITQSPKYLFRKEGQNVTLSCEQNLNHDAMYWYRQDPGQGLRLIYYSQIVNDFQKGDIAEGYSVSREKKESFPLTVTSAQKNPTAFYLCASSSKGGRGYEQYFGPGTRLTVT.

CDR3 DNA sequence: TGTGCCAGCAGCCAAGACAGGGGGCTAGGCCAGCCCCAGCATTTT. Encoded protein: CASSQDRGLGQPQHF. The chain recombines TRBV4-2 with TRBJ1-5; 8 bases fit TRBD1. Trimming took 0 bases from V and 7 from J; bases not matched to a gene: 5. Germline V gene data show CDR1 as LGHNA and CDR2 as YNFKEQ. The CDR3 spans 15 residues.

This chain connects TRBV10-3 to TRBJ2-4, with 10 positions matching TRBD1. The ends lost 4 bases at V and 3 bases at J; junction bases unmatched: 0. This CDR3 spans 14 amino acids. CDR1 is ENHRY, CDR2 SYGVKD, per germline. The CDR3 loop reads CAISGTGGKNIQYF. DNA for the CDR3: TGTGCCATCAGTGGGACAGGGGGCAAAAACATTCAGTACTTC.

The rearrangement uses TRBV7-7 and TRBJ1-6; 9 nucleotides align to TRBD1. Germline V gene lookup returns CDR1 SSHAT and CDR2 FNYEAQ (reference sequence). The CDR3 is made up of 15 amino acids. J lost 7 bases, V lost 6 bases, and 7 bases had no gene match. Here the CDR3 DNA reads TGTGCCAGCAGGGGACAGGGAGGCTCGAATTCACCCCTCCACTTT. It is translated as CASRGQGGSNSPLHF.

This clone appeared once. The CDR3 protein is CASSLGSQETQYF. CDR3 sequence (DNA): TGTGCCAGCAGTTTGGGCAGCCAAGAGACCCAGTACTTC. The genes are TRBV12-3 or TRBV12-4 and TRBJ2-5; D not certain. The CDR3 spans 13 residues. V gave up 3 bases and J gave up 1 base, with 6 bases separating them.

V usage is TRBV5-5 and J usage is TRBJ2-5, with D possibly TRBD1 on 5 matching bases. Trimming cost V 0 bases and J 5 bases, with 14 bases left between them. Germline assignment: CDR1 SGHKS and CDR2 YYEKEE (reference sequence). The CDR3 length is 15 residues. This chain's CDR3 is CASSLGRRDLETQYF. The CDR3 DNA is TGTGCCAGCAGCTTGGGACGCAGGGATCTGGAGACCCAGTACTTC.

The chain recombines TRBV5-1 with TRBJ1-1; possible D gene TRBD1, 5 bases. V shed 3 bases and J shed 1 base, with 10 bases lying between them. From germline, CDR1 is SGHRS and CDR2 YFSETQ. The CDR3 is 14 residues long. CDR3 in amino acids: CASSSDTTNTEAFF. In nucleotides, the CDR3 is TGCGCCAGCAGCTCGGACACCACGAACACTGAAGCTTTCTTT.

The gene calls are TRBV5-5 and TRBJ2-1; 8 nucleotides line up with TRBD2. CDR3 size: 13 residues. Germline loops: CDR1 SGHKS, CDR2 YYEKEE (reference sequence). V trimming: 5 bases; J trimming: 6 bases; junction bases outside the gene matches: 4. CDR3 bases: TGTGCCAGCAGTTCTAGCGGGTTCAATGAGCAGTTCTTC. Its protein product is CASSSSGFNEQFF.

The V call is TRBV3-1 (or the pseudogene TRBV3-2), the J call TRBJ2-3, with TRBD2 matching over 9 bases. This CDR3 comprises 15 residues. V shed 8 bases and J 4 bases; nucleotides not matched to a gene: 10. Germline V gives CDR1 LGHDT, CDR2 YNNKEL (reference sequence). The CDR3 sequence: CASGSGTSLADTQYF. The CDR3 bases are TGTGCCAGCGGATCCGGGACTAGCTTAGCAGATACGCAGTATTTT.

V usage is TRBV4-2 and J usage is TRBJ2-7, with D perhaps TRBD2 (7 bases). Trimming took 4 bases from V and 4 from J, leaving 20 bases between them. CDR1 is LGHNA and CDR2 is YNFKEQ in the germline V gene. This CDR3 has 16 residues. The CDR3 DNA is TGTGCCAGCAGCCCCTTTCTCGGGGGGCCCGCTTACGAGCAGTACTTC. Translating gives CASSPFLGGPAYEQYF.

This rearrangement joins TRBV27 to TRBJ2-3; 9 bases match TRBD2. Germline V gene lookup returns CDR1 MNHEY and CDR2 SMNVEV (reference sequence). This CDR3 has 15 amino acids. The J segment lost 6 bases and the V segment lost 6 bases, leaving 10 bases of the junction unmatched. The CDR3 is CASSANSGGRDTQYF. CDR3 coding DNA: TGTGCCAGCAGCGCGAACAGCGGGGGGAGGGATACGCAGTATTTT.